These 27 T cell receptor beta chains originate from one sample sequenced in a study of vaccination and CD4 T cells after COVID-19. Noted treatment: approximately 11-day PBMC culture with coronavirus spike peptide pools or control peptides (ViraFEST assay). What these receptors recognize is not known. With the Oncomine TCR Beta short-read assay, DNA from cultured CD4+ T cells was sequenced. TCRdb re-analysed the PCR reads in MiXCR, keeping a single row per CDR3 protein. The profile shows 18,000 or so distinct CDR3 sequences, 55% to 60% of them singletons. The material sequenced was CD4+ T cells from blood, cultured in vitro. Every receptor here comes from a human donor who had recovered from COVID-19.

The rearrangement links TRBV20-1 to TRBJ2-5; TRBD2 aligns across 8 bases. The CDR3 is 13 residues long. V shed 5 bases and J 2 bases; nucleotides not matched to a gene: 4. Per germline, CDR1 DFQATT and CDR2 SNEGSKA (reference sequence). CDR3 coding DNA: TGCAGTGCTCTCGGGACTAGTCAAGAGACCCAGTACTTC. Its protein is CSALGTSQETQYF.

This sequence joins TRBV10-3 and TRBJ2-3, with TRBD2 matching 9 bases. CDR3 length: 16 residues. The ends lost 4 bases at V and 5 bases at J; junction bases unmatched: 10. Germline loops: CDR1 ENHRY, CDR2 SYGVKD. The CDR3 nucleotides read TGTGCCATCAGTGGCCCGGAGCAGCGGGAGGTAGATACGCAGTATTTT. It translates to CAISGPEQREVDTQYF.

The J gene is TRBJ1-2, the V gene TRBV5-1, with TRBD1 as a possible D gene (5 bases). The germline gives CDR1 SGHRS, CDR2 YFSETQ. V was trimmed by 0 bases and J by 3 bases, leaving 12 bases between them. This CDR3 spans 15 amino acids. CDR3 in DNA: TGCGCCAGCAGCTTGGGACACGGAGGGGACTATGGCTACACCTTC. Protein product: CASSLGHGGDYGYTF. Variable domain in full (rest from reference TRBV5-1 and TRBJ1-2): KAGVTQTPRYLIKTRGQQVTLSCSPISGHRSVSWYQQTPGQGLQFLFEYFSETQRNKGNFPGRFSGRQFSNSRSEMNVSTLELGDSALYLCASSLGHGGDYGYTFGSGTRLTVV.

The chain uses TRBV27 and TRBJ2-5; 9 bases fit TRBD1. The V segment lost 0 bases and the J segment 2 bases; nucleotides outside the gene matches: 1. The germline V gene encodes CDR1 MNHEY and CDR2 SMNVEV (reference sequence). The CDR3 is 15 amino acids. The CDR3 here is CASSLSGQGQETQYF. The CDR3 region has the DNA TGTGCCAGCAGTTTATCCGGACAGGGGCAAGAGACCCAGTACTTC.

The sample holds a few counts of this clonotype. The CDR3 DNA follows: TGTGCCAGCAGTTACGGGAAACAGGGTCTTCTATTCTCTAACTATGGCTACACCTTC. It specifies CASSYGKQGLLFSNYGYTF. The V and J genes are TRBV6-5 and TRBJ1-2; a possible D gene is TRBD1 (6 bases). V lost 2 bases, J lost 0 bases, and 22 bases lay in between. The length of the CDR3 is 19 residues. CDR1 MNHEY and CDR2 SVGAGI come from the germline V gene.

This clonotype appeared a few times. The rearrangement joins TRBV28 to TRBJ2-7; D may be TRBD2 (5 bases). CDR3 length: 14 amino acids. The germline gives CDR1 MDHEN, CDR2 SYDVKM. The ends were cut back, 7 bases at V and 5 bases at J, with 18 bases in the middle. The DNA of the CDR3 is TGTGCCAGCACCCCTCCCACCTCCGGGGACGAGCAGTACTTC. Protein product: CASTPPTSGDEQYF.

The gene calls are TRBV6-1 and TRBJ2-4, with 7 bases identical to TRBD1. From germline, CDR1 is MNHNS and CDR2 SASEGT. J lost 5 bases, V lost 2 bases, and 6 bases had no gene match. CDR3 length: 15 amino acids. CDR3 sequence: CASSETWDSQNIQYF. CDR3 DNA sequence: TGTGCCAGCAGTGAAACTTGGGACAGTCAAAACATTCAGTACTTC.

The genes are TRBV24-1 and TRBJ1-5, with unresolved D. The V and J ends lost 3 bases and 0 bases respectively, with 17 bases between them. This CDR3 contains 18 residues. Looked up from germline, CDR1 is KGHDR and CDR2 is SFDVKD. This chain's CDR3 is CATSDPRSWADSNQPQHF. The CDR3 region has the DNA TGTGCCACCAGTGATCCGCGTTCGTGGGCGGATAGCAATCAGCCCCAGCATTTT.

This rearrangement joins TRBV12-3 or TRBV12-4 to TRBJ2-7, with no clear D. CDR3 size: 11 residues. Trimming stripped 6 bases from V and 4 bases from J, with 7 bases between. The CDR3 reads CASRIAYEQYF. CDR3 sequence (DNA): TGTGCCAGCAGGATCGCTTACGAGCAGTACTTC.

This chain uses TRBV3-1 with TRBJ1-5; D is perhaps TRBD1 (6 bases). There are 15 residues in the CDR3. V was clipped by 1 base and J by 1 base, with 8 bases between them. Germline V CDR1 and CDR2: LGHDT, YNNKEL (reference sequence). The DNA of the CDR3 is TGTGCCAGCAGCCAAGGGGGGGCAAGCAATCAGCCCCAGCATTTT. This sequence encodes CASSQGGASNQPQHF.

This clonotype is a singleton in its sample. At one end, the junction sequence differs from germline, possibly due to a read error. This chain joins TRBV10-1 and TRBJ2-2; perhaps TRBD2 as D (5 bases). The CDR3 runs 15 residues. Germline CDR1 reads WNHNN; CDR2 reads SYGVQD (reference sequence). This CDR3 is CASSESGVNTGELLF. The CDR3 DNA is TGCGCCAGCAGTGAGAGCGGAGTAAACACCGGGGAGCTGCTTTTT.

The chain couples TRBV27 to TRBJ2-1; 9 bases are a match to TRBD2. Germline-derived CDR1 and CDR2 are MNHEY and SMNVEV (reference sequence). Trimming at V came to 2 bases and at J to 12 bases, leaving 8 bases not matched to a gene. The length of the CDR3 is 14 residues. The CDR3 loop reads CASSLETSGTGQFF. CDR3 nucleotide sequence: TGTGCCAGCAGTTTAGAGACTAGCGGTACCGGGCAGTTCTTC.

In nucleotides, the CDR3 is TGCAGCGTTGAAAAGTCCGACTACGAGCAGTACTTC. The encoded protein is CSVEKSDYEQYF. The chain couples TRBV29-1 to TRBJ2-7; no clear D. The CDR3 runs 12 residues. Trimming shortened V by 2 bases and J by 3 bases, and 8 bases separated the two germline ends. The germline V gene encodes CDR1 SQVTM and CDR2 ANQGSEA.

The chain uses TRBV12-3 or TRBV12-4 and TRBJ2-7, with 8 bases lining up with TRBD1. This CDR3 has 13 residues. The V and J ends lost 3 bases and 4 bases, in that order; junction bases with no gene match: 2. For the CDR3, the DNA is TGTGCCAGCAGTTTCGGACAGGGTTACGAGCAGTACTTC. Translation gives CASSFGQGYEQYF.

The rearrangement uses TRBV24-1 and TRBJ2-7; no clear D. Trimming cost V 5 bases and J 0 bases, with 4 bases left between them. Per germline, CDR1 KGHDR and CDR2 SFDVKD. The CDR3 has 12 residues. CDR3 DNA sequence: TGTGCCACCAGTGCAGGCTCCTACGAGCAGTACTTC. Amino acids: CATSAGSYEQYF.

This chain uses TRBV28 with TRBJ1-5; D gene unclear. Per germline, CDR1 MDHEN and CDR2 SYDVKM. The CDR3 length is 16 residues. V was trimmed by 6 bases and J by 4 bases, leaving 19 bases between them. The DNA for the CDR3 is TGTGCCAGCAGACACCCGTTATATCAGGAAAATCAGCCCCAGCATTTT. This codes for CASRHPLYQENQPQHF. The full variable domain, rest sourced from reference TRBV28 and TRBJ1-5, is DVKVTQSSRYLVKRTGEKVFLECVQDMDHENMFWYRQDPGLGLRLIYFSYDVKMKEKGDIPEGYSVSREKKERFSLILESASTNQTSMYLCASRHPLYQENQPQHFGDGTRLSIL.

CDR3 nucleotide sequence: TGTGCCAGCAGTAGACTAGCGGAAGGGGATACGCAGTATTTT. Translating gives CASSRLAEGDTQYF. This chain joins TRBV2 and TRBJ2-3; 9 positions agree with TRBD2. Germline-derived CDR1 and CDR2 are SNHLY and FYNNEI. CDR3 length: 14 amino acids. With V trimmed by 5 bases and J by 6 bases, 6 bases remained unmatched.

The chain carries TRBV10-3 and TRBJ2-3, with unresolved D. The germline V gene has CDR1 ENHRY and CDR2 SYGVKD. The length of the CDR3 is 13 residues. V lost 2 bases and J 1 base, leaving 4 bases between the germline ends. CDR3 nucleotide sequence: TGTGCCATCAGTGAGCCTCGCACAGATACGCAGTATTTT. It yields the protein CAISEPRTDTQYF.

This chain joins TRBV18 and TRBJ2-1; 10 bases agree with TRBD2. Germline values: CDR1 KGHSH, CDR2 LQKENI. The CDR3 is 14 residues long. V lost 4 bases to trimming and J lost 8 bases; unmatched junction nucleotides: 5. CDR3 protein: CASSRLAGRDEQFF. The CDR3 bases are TGTGCCAGCTCACGACTAGCGGGCCGGGATGAGCAGTTCTTC.

This clonotype turned up a few times. The chain carries TRBV7-3 and TRBJ1-1; 9 nucleotides match TRBD1. J gave up 1 base and V 2 bases, and 2 bases lay outside the gene matches. In germline, CDR1 is SGHTA, CDR2 FQGTGA. The CDR3 spans 15 residues. The CDR3 protein is CASSLEGQGNTEAFF. DNA of the CDR3: TGTGCCAGCAGCTTAGAGGGACAGGGGAACACTGAAGCTTTCTTT.

The chain combines TRBV11-2 with TRBJ2-5; D may be TRBD1 or TRBD2 (5 bases each). Germline V lookup: CDR1 SGHAT, CDR2 FQNNGV. V was pared by 3 bases and J by 5 bases, with 13 bases between. The CDR3 totals 14 residues. CDR3 residues: CASSFRTWGETQYF. The CDR3 DNA sequence: TGTGCCAGCAGCTTCCGGACCTGGGGGGAGACCCAGTACTTC. Together with reference TRBV11-2 and TRBJ2-5, the CDR3 gives the full variable domain: EAGVAQSPRYKIIEKRQSVAFWCNPISGHATLYWYQQILGQGPKLLIQFQNNGVVDDSQLPKDRFSAERLKGVDSTLKIQPAKLEDSAVYLCASSFRTWGETQYFGPGTRLLVL.

The chain joins TRBV29-1 to TRBJ2-3, with D unclear. The CDR3 covers 14 residues. The V end lost 0 bases, the J end lost 0 bases, and 7 bases lay between the germline ends. Germline loops: CDR1 SQVTM, CDR2 ANQGSEA. The CDR3 loop is CSVEDGWSTDTQYF. The CDR3 DNA sequence: TGCAGCGTTGAAGATGGTTGGAGCACAGATACGCAGTATTTT.

CDR3 sequence (DNA): TGTGCCATCAGCGAATCCAGTGAGACCCAGTACTTC. Translated, it gives CAISESSETQYF. This sequence joins TRBV10-3 and TRBJ2-5; D unclear. There are 12 residues in the CDR3. CDR1 is ENHRY, CDR2 SYGVKD, per germline. V was pared by 6 bases and J by 5 bases, with 10 bases between.

This sequence joins TRBV7-8 and TRBJ1-1; 10 bases match TRBD1. Germline V gene lookup returns CDR1 SGHVS and CDR2 FQNEAQ. J lost 3 bases, V lost 8 bases, and 3 bases had no gene match. The CDR3 spans 13 residues. The CDR3 here is CASGDRGYTEAFF. CDR3 DNA: TGTGCCAGCGGGGACAGGGGTTACACTGAAGCTTTCTTT.

The rearrangement links TRBV6-1 to TRBJ2-5, with TRBD2 matching over 10 bases. Germline V lookup: CDR1 MNHNS, CDR2 SASEGT. V gave up 5 bases and J gave up 5 bases; unmatched junction bases: 5. There are 14 residues in the CDR3. The CDR3 DNA reads TGTGCCAGCAGTAAGGGACTAGCGTCTGAGACCCAGTACTTC. Its translation: CASSKGLASETQYF.

The chain couples TRBV5-6 to TRBJ1-3; D might be TRBD1 (5 bases). The V and J ends lost 4 bases and 0 bases respectively, with 14 bases between them. The length of the CDR3 is 16 residues. The V gene's germline CDR1 is SGHDT and CDR2 YYEEEE. The CDR3 loop is CASSALQVFSGNTIYF. In DNA form, the CDR3 reads TGTGCCAGCAGCGCCCTACAGGTATTCTCTGGAAACACCATATATTTT.

The chain has TRBV27 and TRBJ2-4; 7 nucleotides line up with TRBD2. V lost 2 bases, J lost 3 bases, and 7 bases stayed unmatched. Germline V gene lookup returns CDR1 MNHEY and CDR2 SMNVEV (reference sequence). The CDR3 runs 16 residues. The CDR3 region is CASSLRGGVGKNIQYF. The CDR3 DNA sequence: TGTGCCAGCAGTTTAAGGGGAGGGGTGGGCAAAAACATTCAGTACTTC.